A single sample is the source of the 9 T cell receptor beta chains below, sequenced in a study of cytomegalovirus exposure and HLA in healthy donors. Amplification used 60 Vbeta primers and 13 Jbeta primers. Data came from immunoSEQ multiplex PCR; TCRdb stores just in-frame clones and leaves some out. The sample records 130,000 to 150,000 clones, roughly 80% being singletons. The sequenced sample was PBMCs. Receptors originate from a man aged 35-49 years in good health and CMV-seropositive.

The chain links TRBV6-5 to TRBJ2-7; no clear D gene. V was shortened by 10 bases and J by 0 bases, with 16 bases between the two germline ends. The germline V gene has CDR1 MNHEY and CDR2 SVGAGI. The CDR3 has 14 amino acids. CDR3 nucleotides: TGTGCCACCAAATCCTTGGGCAGCTCCTACGAGCAGTACTTC. Its translation is CATKSLGSSYEQYF.

The chain recombines TRBV28 with TRBJ1-5, with no clear D. Germline CDR1 MDHEN, CDR2 SYDVKM. Trimming pared 7 bases from V and 2 bases from J, leaving 12 bases between. The length of the CDR3 is 14 residues. CDR3 protein: CASTPAGGNQPQHF. In nucleotides, the CDR3 is TGTGCCAGCACTCCTGCGGGTGGCAATCAGCCCCAGCATTTT. The full variable domain, rest sourced from reference TRBV28 and TRBJ1-5, is DVKVTQSSRYLVKRTGEKVFLECVQDMDHENMFWYRQDPGLGLRLIYFSYDVKMKEKGDIPEGYSVSREKKERFSLILESASTNQTSMYLCASTPAGGNQPQHFGDGTRLSIL.

The chain uses TRBV19 and TRBJ2-7; 9 bases fit TRBD1. Germline assignment: CDR1 LNHDA and CDR2 SQIVND (reference sequence). The CDR3 runs 13 residues. Trimming at V came to 3 bases and at J to 6 bases, leaving 3 bases not matched to a gene. The CDR3 loop is CASSMLQGAEQYF. The CDR3 DNA reads as TGTGCCAGTAGTATGCTACAGGGGGCCGAGCAGTACTTC. Full variable domain (remainder filled in from reference TRBV19 and TRBJ2-7): DGGITQSPKYLFRKEGQNVTLSCEQNLNHDAMYWYRQDPGQGLRLIYYSQIVNDFQKGDIAEGYSVSREKKESFPLTVTSAQKNPTAFYLCASSMLQGAEQYFGPGTRLTVT.

This clone has only one observation. J is TRBJ2-7 and V is TRBV9; D is possibly TRBD1 (5 bases). This CDR3 is 15 amino acids long. Germline values: CDR1 SGDLS, CDR2 YYNGEE. Trimming shortened V by 0 bases and J by 0 bases, and 10 bases separated the two germline ends. CDR3 sequence reads: CASSVGVQASYEQYF. The CDR3 DNA reads TGTGCCAGCAGCGTAGGCGTACAGGCCTCCTACGAGCAGTACTTC.

The V call is TRBV5-6, the J call TRBJ2-1; tentatively, D is TRBD1 (5 bases). CDR1 and CDR2 (germline): SGHDT, YYEEEE. This CDR3 is built from 14 residues. Trimming pared 2 bases from V and 3 bases from J, leaving 9 bases between. The CDR3 region has the DNA TGTGCCAGCAGCTTCCGACAGCTCTACAATGAGCAGTTCTTC. Encoded protein: CASSFRQLYNEQFF.

The chain links TRBV7-2 to TRBJ2-5; 13 bases fit TRBD2. This CDR3 is 19 amino acids long. CDR1 is SGHTA, CDR2 FQGNSA, per germline. The V segment lost 2 bases and the J segment 0 bases; nucleotides outside the gene matches: 9. DNA for the CDR3: TGTGCCAGCAGCTTATTACCGGGACTAGCGGGGTCCTACCAAGAGACCCAGTACTTC. Protein product: CASSLLPGLAGSYQETQYF.

The chain employs TRBV27 and TRBJ1-1; D remains unclear. This CDR3 contains 13 residues. V lost 6 bases, J lost 7 bases, and 15 bases lay in between. CDR1 is MNHEY, CDR2 SMNVEV, per germline (reference sequence). CDR3 bases: TGTGCCAGCAGCTCCTCAGTATTTGATGAAGCTTTCTTT. Residues: CASSSSVFDEAFF.

This clone appeared once. CDR3 in amino acids: CASSVGVSQGEKLFF. For the CDR3, the DNA is TGTGCCAGCAGCGTAGGTGTGTCCCAGGGTGAAAAACTGTTTTTT. V is TRBV9 and J is TRBJ1-4, with D possibly being TRBD1 (5 bases). The CDR3 is 15 amino acids. Trimming stripped 0 bases from V and 7 bases from J, with 13 bases between. CDR1 is SGDLS and CDR2 is YYNGEE in the germline V gene.

This clone was picked up a small number of times. The V call is TRBV11-2, the J call TRBJ2-5, with D maybe TRBD1 (6 bases). CDR1 is SGHAT and CDR2 is FQNNGV in the germline V gene. Trimming took off 2 bases at V and 4 bases at J, with 11 bases between the two ends. The CDR3 loop spans 14 amino acids. CDR3 sequence: CASSLRAGAETQYF. In DNA form, the CDR3 reads TGTGCCAGCAGCTTACGGGCAGGGGCAGAGACCCAGTACTTC.